This TCR beta chain was observed in a study of blood T cell repertoires in COVID-19. The wider study: Cohort 3 recovery required two negative PCRs, clearance, or symptom resolution. PBMCs, B-cell-depleted T cells, or T cells were the source of the cDNA or gDNA that made up the material.

The J segment lost 4 bases and the V segment lost 4 bases, leaving 7 bases of the junction unmatched. CDR1 SGHTA and CDR2 FQGNSA come from the germline V gene. The CDR3 consists of 15 residues. As originally analysed: Researchers report that nucleated cell counts were estimated from reference gene primer amplification. Using immunoSEQ multiplex PCR, the repertoire was profiled, and TCRdb retains in-frame clones only, with some absent. V and J calls and clone size come straight from that table; D and trimming were deduced from the DNA. The data contain fewer than 350,000 clones, more than 75% of them singletons.

The chain is built from TRBV7-2 and TRBJ2-7; 10 bases map to TRBD2. This TCR was sampled from a woman aged 55-69 years in a cohort exposed to, infected with or recovered from COVID-19 (not recorded which). The sequencing input was PBMCs or T cells enriched from blood (not recorded which). CDR3 DNA sequence: TGTGCCAGCAGCTGGCTAGCGGGAGATCTTTACGAGCAGTACTTC. Protein product: CASSWLAGDLYEQYF.